Listed below are T cell receptor beta chains from one sample, sequenced in a study of T cell responses to AZD1222 COVID-19 vaccine. This table comes from immunoSEQ multiplex PCR, and its TCRdb copy is limited to in-frame clones, with some not included. The table records 140,000 to 150,000 clones, just under 95% of them present only once. The material sequenced was peripheral blood, taken after recovery from COVID-19. These receptors all come from an adult who had recovered from COVID-19. Each CDR3 is given with its conserved first and last residue. The order of the fields is J gene, D gene, clone size, V gene, CDR3 DNA, CDR3 protein. The D gene is left open where the match is weak. Only part of the rows carry a size: once, few, many, or a class if the clone is expanded.

j_call: TRBJ2-1
d_call: TRBD2
clone_size: NA
v_call: TRBV6-5
cdr3_nt: TGTGCCAGCAGTCGGACTAGCGGAAATGAGCAGTTCTTC
cdr3_aa: CASSRTSGNEQFF

j_call: TRBJ2-3
d_call: NA
clone_size: NA
v_call: TRBV15
cdr3_nt: TGTGCCACCAGCGTCGGGCAGGGTACGCAGTATTTT
cdr3_aa: CATSVGQGTQYF

j_call: TRBJ2-5
d_call: NA
clone_size: NA
v_call: TRBV5-1
cdr3_nt: TGCGCCAGCAGCTTGGTATGGACCCAAGAGACCCAGTACTTC
cdr3_aa: CASSLVWTQETQYF

j_call: TRBJ2-1
d_call: NA
clone_size: once
v_call: TRBV5-4
cdr3_nt: TGTGCCAGCAGCCACTGGGGAAATGAGCAGTTCTTC
cdr3_aa: CASSHWGNEQFF

j_call: TRBJ2-2
d_call: TRBD1
clone_size: NA
v_call: TRBV27
cdr3_nt: TGTGCCAGCAGTCGACACCCAGGGGGCCCGAACACCGGGGAGCTGTTTTTT
cdr3_aa: CASSRHPGGPNTGELFF

j_call: TRBJ2-7
d_call: TRBD1
clone_size: few
v_call: TRBV5-4
cdr3_nt: TGTGCCAGCAGCCTAAGACAGGGTTCCTACGAGCAGTACTTC
cdr3_aa: CASSLRQGSYEQYF

j_call: TRBJ2-2
d_call: TRBD1
clone_size: NA
v_call: TRBV24-1
cdr3_nt: TGTGCCACCAGTACCTCCGGGACAGGGGGCTCCGGGGAGCTGTTTTTT
cdr3_aa: CATSTSGTGGSGELFF

j_call: TRBJ2-3
d_call: NA
clone_size: NA
v_call: TRBV7-2
cdr3_nt: TGTGCCAGCAGCTTAGTGGGACCCAATACGCAGTATTTT
cdr3_aa: CASSLVGPNTQYF

j_call: TRBJ1-1
d_call: TRBD1
clone_size: NA
v_call: TRBV19
cdr3_nt: TGTGCCAGTAGTTCGGACAGGTCGGTCACTGAAGCTTTCTTT
cdr3_aa: CASSSDRSVTEAFF

j_call: TRBJ2-5
d_call: NA
clone_size: NA
v_call: TRBV19
cdr3_nt: TGTGCCAGTGGGGGCAGGGGTCAAGAGACCCAGTACTTC
cdr3_aa: CASGGRGQETQYF

j_call: TRBJ1-2
d_call: NA
clone_size: NA
v_call: TRBV3-1/TRBV3-2
cdr3_nt: TGTGCCAGCAGCCAAGAAGGGTGGGGCAGCTTCTATGGCTACACCTTC
cdr3_aa: CASSQEGWGSFYGYTF

j_call: TRBJ2-6
d_call: NA
clone_size: NA
v_call: TRBV11-3
cdr3_nt: TGTGCCAGCAGCTACCGCGGGGCCAACGTCCTGACTTTC
cdr3_aa: CASSYRGANVLTF

j_call: TRBJ1-1
d_call: NA
clone_size: NA
v_call: TRBV6-2/TRBV6-3
cdr3_nt: TGTGCCAGCAGCTTCGGGGGAGAGAAAGCTTTCTTT
cdr3_aa: CASSFGGEKAFF

j_call: TRBJ2-2
d_call: NA
clone_size: NA
v_call: TRBV9
cdr3_nt: TGTGCCAGCAGCGTAGACGGGGAGGGGGAGCTGTTTTTT
cdr3_aa: CASSVDGEGELFF

j_call: TRBJ2-1
d_call: TRBD2
clone_size: NA
v_call: TRBV18
cdr3_nt: TGTGCCAGCTCACCACCGGGAGGGAGCTCCTACAATGAGCAGTTCTTC
cdr3_aa: CASSPPGGSSYNEQFF

j_call: TRBJ2-1
d_call: TRBD2
clone_size: NA
v_call: TRBV12-5
cdr3_nt: TGTGCTAGTGGTAGGACTAGCTCCTACAATGAGCAGTTCTTC
cdr3_aa: CASGRTSSYNEQFF